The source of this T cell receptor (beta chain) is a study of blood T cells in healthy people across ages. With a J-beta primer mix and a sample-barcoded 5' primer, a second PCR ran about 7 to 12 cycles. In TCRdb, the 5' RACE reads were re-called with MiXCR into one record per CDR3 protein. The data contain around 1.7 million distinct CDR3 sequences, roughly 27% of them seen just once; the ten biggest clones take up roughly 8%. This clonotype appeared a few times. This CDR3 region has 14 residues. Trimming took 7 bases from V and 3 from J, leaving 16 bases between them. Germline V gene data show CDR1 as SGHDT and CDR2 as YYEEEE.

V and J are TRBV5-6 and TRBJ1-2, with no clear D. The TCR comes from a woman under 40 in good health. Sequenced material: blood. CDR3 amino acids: CASHPTPLYYGYTF. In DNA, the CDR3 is TGTGCCAGCCATCCGACACCTCTTTACTATGGCTACACCTTC.